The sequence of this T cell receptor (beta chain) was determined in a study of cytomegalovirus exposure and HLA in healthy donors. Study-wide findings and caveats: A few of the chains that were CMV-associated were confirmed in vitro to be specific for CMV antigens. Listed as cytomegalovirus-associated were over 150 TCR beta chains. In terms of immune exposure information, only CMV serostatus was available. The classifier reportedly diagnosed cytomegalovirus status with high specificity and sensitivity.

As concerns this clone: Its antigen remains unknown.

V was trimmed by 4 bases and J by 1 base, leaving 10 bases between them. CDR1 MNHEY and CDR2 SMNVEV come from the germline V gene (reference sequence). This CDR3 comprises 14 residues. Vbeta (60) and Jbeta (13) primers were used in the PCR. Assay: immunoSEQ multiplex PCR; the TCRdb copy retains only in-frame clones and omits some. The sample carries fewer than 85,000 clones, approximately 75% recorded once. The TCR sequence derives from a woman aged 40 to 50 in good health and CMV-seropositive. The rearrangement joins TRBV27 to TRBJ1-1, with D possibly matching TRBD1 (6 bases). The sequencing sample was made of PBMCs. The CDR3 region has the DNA TGTGCCAGCAGTTCTCGGACAGAGAACACTGAAGCTTTCTTT. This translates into CASSSRTENTEAFF.